This entry lists 18 T cell receptor beta chains sequenced from one sample in a study of radiotherapy plus CTLA-4 blockade in lung cancer. TCRdb's table, derived via immunoSEQ multiplex PCR, lists solely in-frame clones and lacks some. The table has 85,000 to 90,000 clones, around 84% seen once. This sample comprised peripheral blood, obtained from a patient treated with radiotherapy plus ipilimumab. All receptors derive from a human donor with non-small cell lung cancer that progressed on radiotherapy plus ipilimumab.

This clone showed up just once. This CDR3 is also generated by other DNA sequences in the sample. This chain joins TRBV4-1 and TRBJ1-5; D gene ambiguous. The germline gives CDR1 MGHRA, CDR2 YSYEKL. Trimming took 0 bases from V and 2 from J, leaving 5 bases between them. The CDR3 consists of 14 residues. The CDR3 region has the DNA TGCGCCAGCAGCCAAGATGTGGGCAATCAGCCCCAGCATTTT. This sequence encodes CASSQDVGNQPQHF.

This clone was seen only once. The rearrangement links TRBV2 to TRBJ2-7, with D hard to call. The CDR3 sequence is 13 residues long. Between the trimmed V and J ends, which lost 4 bases and 5 bases, there was a span of 12 bases. Germline CDR1 SNHLY, CDR2 FYNNEI. CDR3 bases: TGTGCCAGCAGTGGATGGGTAAGGGACGAGCAGTACTTC. Its translation: CASSGWVRDEQYF.

The gene calls are TRBV7-9 and TRBJ1-3; no definite D call. CDR1 and CDR2 (germline): SEHNR, FQNEAQ (reference sequence). This CDR3 has 15 residues. The germline V and J ends were trimmed by 0 bases and 1 base, with 7 bases remaining between them. The CDR3 nucleotides are TGTGCCAGCAGCTTAGCGAAACAATCTGGAAACACCATATATTTT. Amino acids: CASSLAKQSGNTIYF.

Only a few counts were recorded for this clone. The chain joins TRBV9 to TRBJ2-5, with a weak D call TRBD2 (5 bases). This CDR3 has 16 amino acids. The V end lost 4 bases, the J end lost 1 base, and 17 bases lay between the germline ends. Germline V gene data show CDR1 as SGDLS and CDR2 as YYNGEE. The DNA for the CDR3 is TGTGCCAGCAGCCCCCGGGGAGACTTTCTCCAAGAGACCCAGTACTTC. As protein: CASSPRGDFLQETQYF.

This rearrangement joins TRBV5-1 to TRBJ2-2, with 10 bases aligning to TRBD1. Germline CDR1 SGHRS, CDR2 YFSETQ. J was trimmed by 4 bases and V by 4 bases; bases with no gene match: 4. CDR3 length: 15 residues. For the CDR3, the DNA is TGCGCCAGCAGCCCGCGGACAGGGGGCACCGGGGAGCTGTTTTTT. Translation: CASSPRTGGTGELFF.

The chain combines TRBV19 with TRBJ2-5, with 10 bases aligning to TRBD1. Trimming cost V 4 bases and J 2 bases; bases outside gene matches: 4. CDR3 length equals 15 residues. Germline CDR1 LNHDA, CDR2 SQIVND (reference sequence). The CDR3 DNA follows: TGTGCCAGTAGTAGGGGACAGGGGAGTCAAGAGACCCAGTACTTC. Amino acids: CASSRGQGSQETQYF.

This clone appeared a single time. The chain couples TRBV14 to TRBJ2-7; 9 bases are shared with TRBD2. The CDR3 contains 17 residues. The V gene's germline CDR1 is SGHDN and CDR2 FVKESK. V was pared by 2 bases and J by 1 base, with 9 bases of the junction left unmatched. The CDR3 nucleotides are TGTGCCAGCAGCCAAAGGGTACGCGGGGGGGCATCCTACGAGCAGTACTTC. This translates into CASSQRVRGGASYEQYF.

This clone occurred a few times. The rearrangement links TRBV2 to TRBJ1-2; D is ambiguous. The CDR3 has 12 residues. Between the trimmed V and J ends, which lost 9 bases and 13 bases, there was a span of 21 bases. Germline values: CDR1 SNHLY, CDR2 FYNNEI. The CDR3 spells CARSTDGDFLTF. CDR3 coding DNA: TGTGCCAGATCCACGGACGGCGACTTCCTCACCTTC.

The CDR3 DNA sequence: TGTGCCAGCAGCTTAGGGCTAGCGGGGGCATACAATGAGCAGTTCTTC. Translated, it gives CASSLGLAGAYNEQFF. The chain uses TRBV7-2 and TRBJ2-1; 10 bases are a match to TRBD2. Germline V gene lookup returns CDR1 SGHTA and CDR2 FQGNSA. The CDR3 is 16 residues long. With 1 base clipped from V and 4 bases from J, the junction kept 4 bases outside the gene matches.

This clone was observed once. V is TRBV10-1 and J is TRBJ2-2; TRBD2 agrees at 9 bases. Germline assignment: CDR1 WNHNN and CDR2 SYGVQD (reference sequence). The CDR3 totals 15 residues. Germline trimming cut 6 bases from V and 1 base from J; bases unmatched to any gene: 3. The CDR3 DNA is TGCGCCAGCAGGATAGCGGGAGTGAACACCGGGGAGCTGTTTTTT. It codes for CASRIAGVNTGELFF.

This chain uses TRBV9 with TRBJ1-1; no reliable D call. V lost 4 bases and J lost 10, with 8 bases in between. CDR1 SGDLS and CDR2 YYNGEE come from the germline V gene. The CDR3 runs 10 residues. CDR3 nucleotide sequence: TGTGCCAGCAGCCCGGTTGGAGCTTTCTTT. Translation gives CASSPVGAFF. The full variable domain, completed using reference TRBV9 and TRBJ1-1, is DSGVTQTPKHLITATGQRVTLRCSPRSGDLSVYWYQQSLDQGLQFLIQYYNGEERAKGNILERFSAQQFPDLHSELNLSSLELGDSALYFCASSPVGAFFGQGTRLTVV.

The chain joins TRBV29-1 to TRBJ2-7; 8 bases align to TRBD2. J gave up 4 bases and V 4 bases, and 6 bases lay outside the gene matches. The CDR3 has 13 amino acids. Germline assignment: CDR1 SQVTM and CDR2 ANQGSEA. This chain's CDR3 is CSVGAGEGYEQYF. CDR3 bases: TGCAGCGTTGGAGCGGGAGAGGGGTACGAGCAGTACTTC.

This clone was recorded once. The rearrangement links TRBV4-1 to TRBJ1-1; D uncertain. This CDR3 region has 16 residues. Germline V gene sequence: CDR1 MGHRA, CDR2 YSYEKL. Trimming cost V 0 bases and J 0 bases, with 11 bases left between them. For the CDR3, the DNA is TGCGCCAGCAGCCAAGATCCGCTAAGAATGAACACTGAAGCTTTCTTT. Translating gives CASSQDPLRMNTEAFF.

The chain links TRBV2 to TRBJ1-4; D possibly corresponds to TRBD1 (6 bases). Between the trimmed V and J ends, which lost 4 bases and 8 bases, there was a span of 14 bases. Per the germline V gene, CDR1 is SNHLY and CDR2 is FYNNEI. The CDR3 consists of 14 residues. This CDR3 is CASSATTGREKLFF. CDR3 DNA sequence: TGTGCCAGCAGTGCTACGACAGGAAGGGAAAAACTGTTTTTT.

The chain is built from TRBV7-3 and TRBJ2-2, with D unclear. There are 18 residues in the CDR3. Trimming cost V 1 base and J 3 bases, with 18 bases left between them. The V gene's germline CDR1 is SGHTA and CDR2 FQGTGA. The CDR3 here is CASSLIGFEPPDTGELFF. CDR3 DNA: TGTGCCAGCAGCTTAATAGGGTTTGAACCCCCGGACACCGGGGAGCTGTTTTTT.

This clone was detected a few times. This chain uses TRBV6-1 with TRBJ1-1; perhaps TRBD1 as D (6 bases). The V gene's germline CDR1 is MNHNS and CDR2 SASEGT. CDR3 length: 14 amino acids. V was trimmed by 2 bases and J by 10 bases, leaving 17 bases between them. In nucleotides, the CDR3 is TGTGCCAGCAGTGAACAGGGGTTGGGCCCCTCAGCTTTCTTT. Amino acid sequence: CASSEQGLGPSAFF.

The rearrangement uses TRBV11-2 and TRBJ1-5; D unclear. CDR1 and CDR2 (germline): SGHAT, FQNNGV. Trimming shortened V by 0 bases and J by 1 base, and 4 bases separated the two germline ends. The CDR3 spans 14 residues. CDR3 sequence reads: CASSLDLSNQPQHF. The CDR3 region has the DNA TGTGCCAGCAGCTTAGATCTCAGCAATCAGCCCCAGCATTTT.

The chain combines TRBV4-3 with TRBJ2-1; D not resolved. The CDR3 spans 16 residues. The ends were cut back, 0 bases at V and 2 bases at J, with 11 bases in the middle. The germline V gene encodes CDR1 LGHNA and CDR2 YSLEER. CDR3 DNA: TGCGCCAGCAGCCAAGATCAAGGCGGCCCCTACAATGAGCAGTTCTTC. Translated, it gives CASSQDQGGPYNEQFF.